This TCR beta chain was sequenced in a study of cytomegalovirus exposure and HLA in healthy donors. Study context: Prior work identified 120 million or so unique TCR beta sequences in some 200 million T cells. Findings and caveats of the study: Later analysis identified several of the most significant clusters that appeared linked to common viral pathogens. HLA restriction was apparent for most CMV-associated TCR beta chains in a later analysis.

About this clone: Its antigen is undetermined.

CDR1 is LNHDA and CDR2 is SQIVND in the germline V gene (reference sequence). Losses at the gene ends were 10 bases for V and 4 bases for J; bases not matched to a gene: 5. The CDR3 sequence is 13 residues long. The PCR ran on 60 Vbeta and 13 Jbeta primers. TCRdb keeps only in-frame clones here, not all; method: immunoSEQ multiplex PCR. Altogether roughly 120,000 clones are present, roughly four fifths being singletons, with the ten largest covering approximately 2%. The chain combines TRBV19 with TRBJ1-2, with 11 bases that match TRBD1. Sample: PBMCs. This sequence was found in a man in his fifties or sixties in good health and CMV-seronegative. The CDR3 here is CATRTGGGYGYTF. In nucleotides, the CDR3 is TGTGCCACCAGGACAGGGGGCGGCTATGGCTACACCTTC. Full variable domain (outside the CDR3, taken from reference TRBV19 and TRBJ1-2): DGGITQSPKYLFRKEGQNVTLSCEQNLNHDAMYWYRQDPGQGLRLIYYSQIVNDFQKGDIAEGYSVSREKKESFPLTVTSAQKNPTAFYLCATRTGGGYGYTFGSGTRLTVV.